This T cell receptor (beta chain) was recorded in a study of Graves' ophthalmopathy and Graves' hyperthyroidism. Study-wide results and limits: A 13-signature model separated ophthalmopathy from stable hyperthyroidism, reaching around 89% sensitivity and around 81% specificity cross-validated.

A note on this clonotype: The antigen is unknown. At one end, the junction sequence differs from germline, possibly due to a read error.

Amplified material comprised TCR beta CDR3 regions derived from RNA transcripts. First-round RT-PCR employed HTBI primers, with a second-round multiplex PCR after it. MiXCR was run by TCRdb on the multiplex PCR reads, yielding one entry per CDR3 protein. The sample has 650,000 to 900,000 distinct CDR3 sequences, roughly two fifths seen once. CDR1 is ENHRY and CDR2 is SYGVKD in the germline V gene. The CDR3 covers 15 residues. The evidence that diagnosis relied on was clinical symptoms, serum thyroxine, TRAb, thyroid ultrasound and orbital computed tomography. The authors used Ficoll-Paque density gradient centrifugation to separate PBMCs. The input was approximately 9.3 ml of fresh peripheral blood.

The chain is built from TRBV10-3 and TRBJ1-1; D not resolved. The sequencing sample was made of peripheral blood. This TCR was recovered from an adult man with Graves' ophthalmopathy. In DNA, the CDR3 is TGTGCCAGCAGTTTCCAGGACGGATTGAACACTGAAGCTTTCTTT. Its translation is CASSFQDGLNTEAFF.